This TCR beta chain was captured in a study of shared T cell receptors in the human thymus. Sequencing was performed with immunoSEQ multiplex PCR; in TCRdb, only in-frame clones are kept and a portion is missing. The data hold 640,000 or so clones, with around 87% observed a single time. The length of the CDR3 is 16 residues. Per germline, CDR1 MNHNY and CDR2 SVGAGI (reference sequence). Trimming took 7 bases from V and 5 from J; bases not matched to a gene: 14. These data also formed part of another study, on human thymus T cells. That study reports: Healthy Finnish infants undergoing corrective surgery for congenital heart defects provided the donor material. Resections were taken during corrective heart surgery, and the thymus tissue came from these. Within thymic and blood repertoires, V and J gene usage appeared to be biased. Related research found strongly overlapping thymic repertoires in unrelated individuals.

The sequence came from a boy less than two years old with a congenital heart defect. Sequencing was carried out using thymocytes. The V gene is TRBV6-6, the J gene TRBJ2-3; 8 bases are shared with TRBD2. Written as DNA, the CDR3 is TGTGCCAGCACCGTCGGCGAGCGGGAGATCGTAGATACGCAGTATTTT. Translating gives CASTVGEREIVDTQYF.